Listed below are T cell receptor beta chains from one sample, sequenced in a study of blood T cell repertoires in COVID-19. Assay used: immunoSEQ multiplex PCR; TCRdb lists only in-frame clones, some missing. The sample lists roughly 200,000 clones; 75% to 90% were seen once. Sample: PBMCs or T cells enriched from blood (not recorded which). The origin of the receptors is a woman in her 30s who had been exposed to COVID-19. CDR3s include the opening cysteine and the closing phenylalanine or tryptophan. Fields, in order: CDR3 protein, V gene, J gene, clone size. Part of the rows lack a size; the others show once, few, many or a class for expanded clones.

cdr3_aa: CASSFEQVDTEAFF; v_call: TRBV5-5; j_call: TRBJ1-1; clone_size: few
cdr3_aa: CASSNLDNEQFF; v_call: TRBV19; j_call: TRBJ2-1; clone_size: -
cdr3_aa: CASSFRGAGGPNTGELFF; v_call: TRBV7-8; j_call: TRBJ2-2; clone_size: -
cdr3_aa: CASSQGQGIYEQYF; v_call: TRBV5-1; j_call: TRBJ2-7; clone_size: -
cdr3_aa: CASSPPRTGSSGNTIYF; v_call: TRBV7-3; j_call: TRBJ1-3; clone_size: -
cdr3_aa: CASSPGSQGYNSPLHF; v_call: TRBV7-8; j_call: TRBJ1-6; clone_size: -
cdr3_aa: CASSYGQPNTEAFF; v_call: TRBV18; j_call: TRBJ1-1; clone_size: -
cdr3_aa: CASSQGTGELFF; v_call: TRBV5-1; j_call: TRBJ2-2; clone_size: -
cdr3_aa: CASRVGGSSGNTIYF; v_call: TRBV11-2; j_call: TRBJ1-3; clone_size: -
cdr3_aa: CASSELGGGTYNEQFF; v_call: TRBV6-1; j_call: TRBJ2-1; clone_size: -
cdr3_aa: CASSMAGFTGNEQFF; v_call: TRBV19; j_call: TRBJ2-1; clone_size: -
cdr3_aa: CASKTDAFSGNTIYF; v_call: TRBV10-2; j_call: TRBJ1-3; clone_size: once
cdr3_aa: CASSPGQGAGTGELFF; v_call: TRBV7-6; j_call: TRBJ2-2; clone_size: -
cdr3_aa: CASTRPVGAGDTQYF; v_call: TRBV6-4; j_call: TRBJ2-3; clone_size: -
cdr3_aa: CASSVSSASGLHEQYF; v_call: TRBV9; j_call: TRBJ2-7; clone_size: -
cdr3_aa: CASSGLDRREDGYTF; v_call: TRBV2; j_call: TRBJ1-2; clone_size: -